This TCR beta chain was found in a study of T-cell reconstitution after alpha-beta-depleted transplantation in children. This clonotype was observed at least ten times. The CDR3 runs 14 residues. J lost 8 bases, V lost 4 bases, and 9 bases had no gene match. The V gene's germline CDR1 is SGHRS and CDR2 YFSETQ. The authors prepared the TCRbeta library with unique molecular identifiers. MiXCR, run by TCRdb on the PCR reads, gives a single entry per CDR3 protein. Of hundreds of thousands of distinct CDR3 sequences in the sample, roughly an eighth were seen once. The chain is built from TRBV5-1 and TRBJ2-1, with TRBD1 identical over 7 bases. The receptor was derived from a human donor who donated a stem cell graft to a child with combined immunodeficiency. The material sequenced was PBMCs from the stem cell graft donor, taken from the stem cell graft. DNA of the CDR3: TGCGCCAGCAGCCACCAGACAGGGATCGATGAGCAGTTCTTC. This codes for CASSHQTGIDEQFF.